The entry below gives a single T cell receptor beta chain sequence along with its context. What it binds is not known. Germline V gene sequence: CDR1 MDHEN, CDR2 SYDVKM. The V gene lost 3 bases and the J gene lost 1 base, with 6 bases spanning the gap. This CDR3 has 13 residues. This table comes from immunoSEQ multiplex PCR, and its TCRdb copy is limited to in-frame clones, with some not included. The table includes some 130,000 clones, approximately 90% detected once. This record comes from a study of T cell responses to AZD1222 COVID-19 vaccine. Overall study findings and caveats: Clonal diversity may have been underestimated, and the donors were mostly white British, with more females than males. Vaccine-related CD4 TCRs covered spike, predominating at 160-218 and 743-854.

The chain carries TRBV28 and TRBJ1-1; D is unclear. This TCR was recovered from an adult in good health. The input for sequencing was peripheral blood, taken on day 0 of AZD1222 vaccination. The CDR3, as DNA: TGTGCCAGCAGTTTTGCTGGGAACACTGAAGCTTTCTTT. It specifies CASSFAGNTEAFF.